A selection of T cell receptor beta chains follows, all from one sample in a study of cytomegalovirus exposure and HLA in healthy donors. Profiled with immunoSEQ multiplex PCR; TCRdb holds only in-frame clones, not every one. This listing includes 100,000 to 150,000 clones. The sample consisted of PBMCs. The receptors shown here come from a woman aged 40 to 49 in good health and CMV-seropositive. CDR3s include the opening cysteine and the closing phenylalanine or tryptophan. The D gene is left open where the match is weak.

V gene	D gene	CDR3 length	J gene	CDR3 protein	CDR3 DNA
TRBV19	TRBD2	15	TRBJ2-3	CASARTSGSFDTQYF	TGTGCCAGTGCAAGGACTAGCGGGTCTTTTGATACGCAGTATTTT
TRBV7-9	.	13	TRBJ2-2	CASSQTVTGELFF	TGTGCCAGCAGCCAAACGGTGACCGGGGAGCTGTTTTTT
TRBV19	.	14	TRBJ1-1	CASSIIGGDTEAFF	TGTGCCAGTAGTATAATCGGGGGGGACACTGAAGCTTTCTTT
TRBV5-1	TRBD1	14	TRBJ1-4	CASSSDRGKEKLFF	TGCGCCAGCAGCTCTGACAGGGGGAAGGAAAAACTGTTTTTT
TRBV7-8	TRBD1	15	TRBJ1-1	CASSLFGTANTEAFF	TGTGCCAGCAGCTTATTCGGGACAGCGAACACTGAAGCTTTCTTT
TRBV7-2	.	13	TRBJ2-7	CASSPPKPYEQYF	TGTGCCAGCAGCCCGCCTAAACCCTACGAGCAGTACTTC
TRBV30	.	15	TRBJ1-3	CAWSVFRPSGNTIYF	TGTGCCTGGAGTGTATTCAGGCCCTCTGGAAACACCATATATTTT
TRBV7-3	.	13	TRBJ1-2	CASSRQSNYGYTF	TGTGCCAGCAGCCGACAGTCCAACTATGGCTACACCTTC
TRBV6-5	.	15	TRBJ2-1	CASSYNRGSDNEQFF	TGTGCCAGCAGTTACAACCGGGGATCGGACAATGAGCAGTTCTTC
TRBV2	TRBD1	15	TRBJ2-7	CASSNPGQGAHEQYF	TGTGCCAGCAGTAATCCGGGACAGGGGGCCCACGAGCAGTACTTC
TRBV6-5	.	14	TRBJ2-7	CASSTRSRRYEQYF	TGTGCCAGCAGTACTAGATCCCGACGCTACGAGCAGTACTTC
TRBV15	TRBD1	16	TRBJ2-7	CATSTRQGAYLYEQYF	TGTGCCACCAGCACGAGACAGGGGGCTTACCTATACGAGCAGTACTTC
TRBV28	TRBD1	13	TRBJ1-5	CASSDRGKQPQHF	TGTGCCAGCAGCGACAGGGGCAAGCAGCCCCAGCATTTT
TRBV27	.	14	TRBJ2-5	CASSFGGAVETQYF	TGTGCCAGCAGTTTTGGAGGGGCGGTGGAGACCCAGTACTTC
TRBV7-2	.	14	TRBJ2-5	CASSLDGGEETQYF	TGTGCCAGCAGCTTAGATGGAGGGGAAGAGACCCAGTACTTC
TRBV29-1	.	13	TRBJ2-3	CSVEVARADTQYF	TGCAGCGTTGAGGTAGCACGGGCAGATACGCAGTATTTT
TRBV5-6	.	16	TRBJ1-2	CASSFGGGRVWYGYTF	TGTGCCAGCAGCTTCGGAGGAGGGCGGGTCTGGTATGGCTACACCTTC
TRBV28	.	11	TRBJ1-2	CASSPRVGYTF	TGTGCCAGCAGTCCCCGGGTGGGCTACACCTTC
TRBV7-3	.	13	TRBJ1-5	CASSPRAGEPQHF	TGTGCCAGCAGCCCCCGGGCCGGGGAGCCCCAGCATTTT
TRBV29-1	TRBD1	14	TRBJ2-7	CSAKGTGDGGEQYF	TGCAGCGCTAAGGGGACAGGGGACGGAGGCGAGCAGTACTTC
TRBV4-1	TRBD1	17	TRBJ1-4	CASSLHQTGEVVEKLFF	TGCGCCAGCAGCCTTCACCAGACAGGGGAGGTTGTTGAAAAACTGTTTTTT
TRBV7-2	.	14	TRBJ1-1	CASSSTGLNTEAFF	TGTGCCAGCAGCTCTACAGGGCTGAACACTGAAGCTTTCTTT
TRBV12-5	TRBD1	14	TRBJ2-2	CASGGTGGTGELFF	TGTGCTAGTGGTGGGACAGGGGGCACCGGGGAGCTGTTTTTT
TRBV7-9	TRBD2	14	TRBJ2-7	CASSFSGRAYEQYF	TGTGCCAGCAGCTTTTCCGGGAGGGCCTACGAGCAGTACTTC
TRBV11-3	TRBD1	13	TRBJ1-2	CASSLGQGRDYTF	TGTGCCAGCAGCTTAGGACAGGGGCGAGACTACACCTTC
TRBV14	TRBD2	18	TRBJ2-4	CASSQDELIGLAFHIQYF	TGTGCCAGCAGCCAAGACGAGTTGATTGGACTAGCTTTTCACATTCAGTACTTC
TRBV7-2	.	16	TRBJ1-2	CASSLAGPGQSLGYTF	TGTGCCAGCAGCTTAGCGGGTCCTGGACAGTCTCTCGGCTACACCTTC
TRBV28	.	14	TRBJ1-1	CASRAGILNTEAFF	TGTGCCAGCAGGGCAGGGATCCTTAACACTGAAGCTTTCTTT
TRBV19	.	13	TRBJ1-5	CASSTQGGQPQHF	TGTGCCAGTAGTACCCAGGGTGGGCAGCCCCAGCATTTT
TRBV6-5	.	14	TRBJ2-7	CASLSPSQIYEQYF	TGTGCCAGCCTGTCGCCCTCGCAGATCTACGAGCAGTACTTC
TRBV12-5	TRBD1	15	TRBJ1-1	CASGPPGQTNTEAFF	TGTGCTAGTGGGCCCCCGGGACAGACGAACACTGAAGCTTTCTTT
TRBV11-2	TRBD1	15	TRBJ2-3	CASSLTGGRGDTQYF	TGTGCCAGCAGTCTAACAGGGGGCAGGGGAGATACGCAGTATTTT
TRBV2	.	17	TRBJ2-4	CASSEAGRGSYKNIQYF	TGTGCCAGCAGTGAAGCAGGCAGGGGATCTTACAAAAACATTCAGTACTTC
TRBV18	TRBD1	14	TRBJ1-5	CASSPTGVNQPQHF	TGTGCCAGCTCACCCACAGGGGTCAATCAGCCCCAGCATTTT
TRBV19	TRBD1	15	TRBJ2-7	CASAGSGTGGYEQYF	TGTGCCAGTGCGGGATCCGGGACAGGGGGCTACGAGCAGTACTTC
TRBV6-1	.	17	TRBJ2-1	CASSGGTSGVAYNEQFF	TGTGCCAGCAGTGGGGGGACCTCGGGAGTTGCTTACAATGAGCAGTTCTTC
TRBV27	.	15	TRBJ2-7	CASSFLARGSGEQYF	TGTGCCAGCAGTTTTCTCGCCAGGGGTTCCGGCGAGCAGTACTTC
TRBV10-3	TRBD2	15	TRBJ2-3	CAIRGLAGLTDTQYF	TGTGCCATCAGGGGGTTAGCGGGACTCACAGATACGCAGTATTTT
TRBV18	.	14	TRBJ1-2	CASSPQGQTTGYTF	TGTGCCAGCTCACCCCAAGGACAGACTACTGGCTACACCTTC
TRBV5-1	TRBD2	14	TRBJ2-3	CASSFSGSTDTQYF	TGCGCCAGCAGCTTTAGCGGGAGTACAGATACGCAGTATTTT